This section outlines one TCR beta chain sequence together with its context. The specificity of this receptor is unknown. The sample holds no much larger clone one base away, and base qualities are not on file. From the cysteine through the phenylalanine, the CDR3 covers 12 amino acids. The entry retains the CDR3 DNA only, 36 bases that are in frame from base 1. The junction carries 10 bases between V and J, which are trimmed by 4 bases and 6 bases respectively. Based on the germline V gene (reference sequence), the CDR1 and CDR2 sequences are LGHDT and YNNKEL. The source of the sample is a study of massively parallel sequencing of T cell beta chains (dated by TCRdb to the late 2000s). The study in broad terms: Human TCR beta CDR3 diversity in peripheral blood was profiled using 5'-RACE, Illumina short-read sequencing and a dedicated short-read assembly strategy.

Points the paper makes about the study in general: CDR3 beta length ranged from 21 to 81 nucleotides, peaking at 45 nucleotides. Subsampling showed clonotype counts rising linearly with read number, indicating sequencing depth was far from saturation. The reported gene usage frequencies may have been skewed by preferential PCR amplification of some TRBV and TRBJ sequences. Across the roughly 37,000 distinct clonotypes, single-copy clonotypes accounted for about two thirds of clonotypes yet represented only about 20% of assemblies. Usage of TRBV genes spanned from approximately 0.01% for TRBV17 up to 24.6% for TRBV20-1, while TRBJ usage spanned from about 1.6% for TRBJ2-6 up to roughly 15% for TRBJ2-1. Only approximately 23,000 (roughly 67%) of the clonotypes could be assigned a unique TRBV gene. Because the RNA was pooled from many donors, population-average clonotype abundance rather than any individual repertoire is reflected in the results. Most clonotypes (about 60% of the roughly 35,000) were supported by a single sequence read, which could in principle inflate apparent diversity.

Data came from an Illumina Genome Analyzer II. After two rounds of nested PCR using TRBC1/TRBC2-specific primers, a RACE product of roughly 520 bp was obtained and then gel-purified. To give RACE a 5' anchor, first-strand cDNA synthesis used a TRBC-specific primer together with a template-switching oligonucleotide. The RACE amplicon was too long for direct short-read sequencing, so it was concatemerized by ligation and sheared by sonication. PAGE was used to isolate a size fraction of 100 to 300 bp, and that fraction then underwent shotgun sequencing on the Illumina platform. In separate runs on an Illumina GAII, sequencing yielded 18.8 million 36-nt reads and 21.7 million 50-nt single-end reads. As for the authors' bioinformatics: iSSAKE, run with parameters -m 15, -o 2 and -r 0.7, was used to assemble the pooled 40 million to 50 million reads. Seeds for the de novo CDR3 beta assemblies came from reads aligning to the ends of Ensembl TRBV gene predictions that carried unmatched junctional bases. Rather than raw read depth, the number of matching assembled contigs was used to estimate clonotype abundance. Of the assembled clonotypes, about 2,000 (about 6%) had in-frame stop codons and were removed, leaving approximately 34,000 productive clonotypes. Of the 288 unique TCR sequences obtained by Sanger sequencing of cloned RACE products, just under 70% were also present in the Illumina assembly. Through fastp at Q25 and MiXCR, TCRdb rebuilt clones from the public reads, retaining in-frame beta chains. Each record represents a unique CDR3 protein, reported with the most common genes and DNA among its rows. TCRdb's processing, not the authors' own work, is the source of the V and J calls. Counted in this sample were about 4,400 distinct CDR3 sequences; 38% of them appeared once. Of the sample, approximately 2.7% is held by the ten largest clones.

The donor pool comprised roughly 380 males and approximately 160 females, all aged about 18 to 45 years. Peripheral leukocyte polyA+ RNA was isolated from about 170 liters of pooled peripheral blood. A commercial mRNA preparation from normal human peripheral blood leukocytes, pooled from 600 or so individuals, served as the starting material. The receptor's source is a pool of human donors in good health; the sample was commercial RNA pooled from many donors. The chain employs TRBV3-1 and TRBJ2-7; the D gene cannot be named for sure. The material sequenced was commercial RNA from peripheral blood pooled from many donors. CDR3 protein: CASSRTVSEQYF. At the DNA level, the sequence is TGTGCCAGCAGCCGGACGGTCTCCGAGCAGTACTTC.